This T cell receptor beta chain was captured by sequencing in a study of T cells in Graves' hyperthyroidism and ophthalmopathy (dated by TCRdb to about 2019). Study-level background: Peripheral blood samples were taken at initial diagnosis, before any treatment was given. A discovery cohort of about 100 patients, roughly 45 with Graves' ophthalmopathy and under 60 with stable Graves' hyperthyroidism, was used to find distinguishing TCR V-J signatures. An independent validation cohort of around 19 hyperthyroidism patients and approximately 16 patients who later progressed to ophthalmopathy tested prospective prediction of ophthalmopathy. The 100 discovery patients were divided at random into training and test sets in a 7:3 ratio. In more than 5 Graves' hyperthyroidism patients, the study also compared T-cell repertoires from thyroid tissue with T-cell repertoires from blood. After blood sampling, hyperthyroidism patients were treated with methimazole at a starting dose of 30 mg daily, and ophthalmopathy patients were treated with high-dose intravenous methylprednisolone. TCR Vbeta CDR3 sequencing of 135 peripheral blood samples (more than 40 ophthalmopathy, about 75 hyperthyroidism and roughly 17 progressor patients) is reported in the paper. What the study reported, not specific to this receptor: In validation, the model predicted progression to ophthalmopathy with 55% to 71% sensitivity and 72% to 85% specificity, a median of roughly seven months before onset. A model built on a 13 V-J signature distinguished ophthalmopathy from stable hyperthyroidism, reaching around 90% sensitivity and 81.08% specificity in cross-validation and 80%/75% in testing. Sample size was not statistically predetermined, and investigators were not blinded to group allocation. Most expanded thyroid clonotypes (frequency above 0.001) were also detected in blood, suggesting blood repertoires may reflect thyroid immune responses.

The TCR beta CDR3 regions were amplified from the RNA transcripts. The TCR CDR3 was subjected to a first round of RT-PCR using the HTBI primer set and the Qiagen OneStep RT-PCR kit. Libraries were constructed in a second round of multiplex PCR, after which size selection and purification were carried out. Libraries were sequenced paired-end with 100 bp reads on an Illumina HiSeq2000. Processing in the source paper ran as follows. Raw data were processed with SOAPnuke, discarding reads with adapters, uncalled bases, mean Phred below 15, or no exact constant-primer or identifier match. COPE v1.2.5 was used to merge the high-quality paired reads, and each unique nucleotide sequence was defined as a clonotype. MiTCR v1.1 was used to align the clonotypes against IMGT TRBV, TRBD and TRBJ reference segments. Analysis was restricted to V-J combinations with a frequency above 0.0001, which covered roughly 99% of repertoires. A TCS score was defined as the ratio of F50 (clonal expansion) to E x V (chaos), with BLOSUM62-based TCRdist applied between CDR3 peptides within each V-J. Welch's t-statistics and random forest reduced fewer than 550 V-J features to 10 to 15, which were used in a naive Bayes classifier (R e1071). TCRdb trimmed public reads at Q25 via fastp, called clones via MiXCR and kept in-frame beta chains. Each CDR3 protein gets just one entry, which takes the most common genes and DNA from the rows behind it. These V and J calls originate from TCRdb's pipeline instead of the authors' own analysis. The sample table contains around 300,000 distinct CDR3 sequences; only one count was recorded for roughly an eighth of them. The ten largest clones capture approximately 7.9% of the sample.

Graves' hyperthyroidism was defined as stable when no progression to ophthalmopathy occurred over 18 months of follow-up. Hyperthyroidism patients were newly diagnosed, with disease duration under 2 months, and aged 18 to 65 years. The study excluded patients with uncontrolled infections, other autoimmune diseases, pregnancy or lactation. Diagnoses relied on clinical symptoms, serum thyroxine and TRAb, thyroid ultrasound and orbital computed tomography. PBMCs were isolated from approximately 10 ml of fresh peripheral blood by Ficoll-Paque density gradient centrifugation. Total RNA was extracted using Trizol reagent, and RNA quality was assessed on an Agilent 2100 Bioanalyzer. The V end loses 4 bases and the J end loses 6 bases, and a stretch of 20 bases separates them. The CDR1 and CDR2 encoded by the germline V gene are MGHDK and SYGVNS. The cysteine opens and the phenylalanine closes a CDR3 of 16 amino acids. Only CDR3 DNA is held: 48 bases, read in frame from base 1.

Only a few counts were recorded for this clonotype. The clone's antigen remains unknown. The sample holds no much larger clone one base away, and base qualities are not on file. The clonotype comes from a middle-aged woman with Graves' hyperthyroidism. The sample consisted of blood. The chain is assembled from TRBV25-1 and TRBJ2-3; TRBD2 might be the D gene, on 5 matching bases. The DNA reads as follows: TGTGCCAGCAGTGCCGGCGGAGGCGGCCGACTCGATACGCAGTATTTT. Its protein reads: CASSAGGGGRLDTQYF.